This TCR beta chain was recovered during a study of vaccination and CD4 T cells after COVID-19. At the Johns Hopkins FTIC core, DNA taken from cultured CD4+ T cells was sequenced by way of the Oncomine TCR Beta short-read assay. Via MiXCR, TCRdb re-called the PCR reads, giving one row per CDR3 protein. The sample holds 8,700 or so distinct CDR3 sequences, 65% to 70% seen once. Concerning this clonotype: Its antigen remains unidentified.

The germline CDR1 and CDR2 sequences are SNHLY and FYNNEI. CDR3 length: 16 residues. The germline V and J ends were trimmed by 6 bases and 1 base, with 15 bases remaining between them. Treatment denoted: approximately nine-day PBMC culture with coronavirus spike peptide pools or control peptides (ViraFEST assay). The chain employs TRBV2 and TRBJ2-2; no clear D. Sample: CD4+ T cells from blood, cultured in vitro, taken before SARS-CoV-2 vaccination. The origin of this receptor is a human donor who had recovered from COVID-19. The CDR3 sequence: CASRRRLGKNTGELFF. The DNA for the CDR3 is TGTGCCAGCAGGAGACGCCTGGGCAAGAACACCGGGGAGCTGTTTTTT.